Listed below are T cell receptor beta chains from one sample, sequenced in a study of T cells in Graves' hyperthyroidism and ophthalmopathy. Each CDR3 protein gets one entry after TCRdb re-called the multiplex PCR reads with MiXCR. This table holds hundreds of thousands of distinct CDR3 sequences, under 15% found once. Sequenced input: blood. Receptors originate from a woman in her twenties or thirties with Graves' hyperthyroidism. Each CDR3 is given without its conserved first and last residue. Each record gives: V gene, CDR3 protein.

>TRBV10-3
AISEEEGARGYT
>TRBV6-1
ASMGPWLVGEQY
>TRBV7-6
ASSLGPGTGMNTEAF
>TRBV20-1
RVYRASGTYEQY
>TRBV24-1
ATSDRTSGRPLLGDEQF
>TRBV20-1
SARGGTSQKETQY
>TRBV27
ASVGPGYEQY
>TRBV3-1
ASSASWGGTGELF
>TRBV19
ASGHLNEKLF
>TRBV20-1
SARHRSSYEQY
>TRBV28
ASTSGNHNEQF
>TRBV7-2
ASSLERPDTQY
>TRBV20-1
SAIGNTGELF
>TRBV5-6
ASSGISGKTGELF
>TRBV5-1
ASSLYGAAGANVLT
>TRBV27
ASSPGTLYNEQF
>TRBV11-3
ASSFGTSGGIQY
>TRBV28
ASSPQTVGSYEQY
>TRBV7-2
ASSSLSGSPLH
>TRBV20-1
SATAGTGNYGYT
>TRBV12-3/TRBV12-4
ASSSLVGSLARGGEQF
>TRBV7-8
ASSLYSGSNQPQH